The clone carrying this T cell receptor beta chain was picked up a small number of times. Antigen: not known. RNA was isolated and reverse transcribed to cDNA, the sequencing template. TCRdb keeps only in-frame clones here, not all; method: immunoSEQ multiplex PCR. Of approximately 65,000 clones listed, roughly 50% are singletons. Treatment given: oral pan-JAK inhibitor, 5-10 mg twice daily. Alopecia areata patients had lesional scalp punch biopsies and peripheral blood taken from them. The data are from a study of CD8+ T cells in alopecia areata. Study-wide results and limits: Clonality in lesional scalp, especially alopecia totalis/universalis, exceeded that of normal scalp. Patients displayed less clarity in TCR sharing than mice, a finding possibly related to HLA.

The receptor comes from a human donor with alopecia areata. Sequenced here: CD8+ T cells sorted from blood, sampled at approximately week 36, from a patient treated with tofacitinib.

This chain's CDR3 is CASRETAGALYNEQFF. As DNA, the CDR3 is TGTGCCAGCAGGGAAACGGCGGGAGCACTATACAATGAGCAGTTCTTC. The chain combines TRBV4-2 with TRBJ2-1, with 7 bases matching TRBD2. CDR3 length: 16 residues. The V gene end was trimmed by 6 bases and the J gene end by 4 bases; junction bases not matched to a gene: 12. Germline-derived CDR1 and CDR2 are LGHNA and YNFKEQ.